The next 24 T cell receptor beta chains were all read from a single sample in a study of T cell changes during pregnancy in multiple sclerosis (dated by TCRdb to about 2019). Library prep was done by the immunoSEQ multiplex PCR assay. In its TCRdb copy, this immuneACCESS table keeps in-frame sequences only and misses some clones. Where compared with another copy, unresolved V genes explain less than half of these, and the others have no known cause. In this sample the table shows about 51,000 clones, around 94% of which occur a single time. Of the sample, just under 0.6% is held by the ten largest clones. Sequencing used CD4+ T cells from peripheral blood mononuclear cells, obtained in the second trimester of pregnancy. All receptors come from a female donor with multiple sclerosis, enrolled in a pregnancy study.

This sequence joins TRBV5-4 and TRBJ1-3, with 7 bases aligning to TRBD1. The CDR3 has 14 amino acids. Unmatched junction bases numbered 5, after V lost 4 bases and J lost 4 bases. From germline, CDR1 is SGHNT and CDR2 YYREEE (reference sequence). CDR3 residues: CASSPTGLGNTIYF. The CDR3 DNA is TGTGCCAGCAGCCCGACAGGGTTGGGAAACACCATATATTTT.

This chain joins TRBV9 and TRBJ1-6; 7 bases line up with TRBD1. The CDR3 is made up of 16 amino acids. CDR1 is SGDLS and CDR2 is YYNGEE in the germline V gene. V shed 7 bases and J 0 bases; nucleotides not matched to a gene: 7. CDR3 nucleotides: TGTGCCAGCGGACCACAGGGGAACTCCTATAATTCACCCCTCCACTTT. It specifies CASGPQGNSYNSPLHF.

In this sample, this clone turned up once. The chain combines TRBV11-2 with TRBJ1-2; perhaps TRBD1 as D (5 bases). The CDR3 sequence is 13 residues long. CDR1 and CDR2 from the germline V gene are SGHAT and FQNNGV. Trimming pared 7 bases from V and 5 bases from J, leaving 14 bases between. CDR3 nucleotides: TGTGCCAGCAATCAACAGGTGGGATATGGCTACACCTTC. Translating it yields CASNQQVGYGYTF.

The chain links TRBV2 to TRBJ2-7; 10 nucleotides match TRBD2. Germline V gene sequence: CDR1 SNHLY, CDR2 FYNNEI. The CDR3 has 14 amino acids. Trimming removed 8 bases from V and 2 bases from J; junction bases left unmatched: 6. CDR3 amino acids: CASRRTSGPYEQYF. CDR3 coding DNA: TGTGCCAGCCGACGGACTAGCGGTCCCTACGAGCAGTACTTC.

The chain is built from TRBV10-3 and TRBJ1-2; TRBD1 aligns across 8 bases. The V gene end was trimmed by 9 bases and the J gene end by 8 bases; junction bases not matched to a gene: 14. Germline values: CDR1 ENHRY, CDR2 SYGVKD. CDR3 length: 14 residues. CDR3 loop: CAIHPRQGARGYTF. In DNA, the CDR3 is TGTGCCATTCACCCGCGCCAGGGGGCGCGGGGCTACACCTTC.

The chain joins TRBV5-1 to TRBJ2-7; possibly TRBD1 for D (5 bases). Trimming took 1 base from V and 2 from J, leaving 16 bases between them. Germline CDR1 reads SGHRS; CDR2 reads YFSETQ. The CDR3 covers 16 residues. CDR3 sequence: CASSLSVGQAAYEQYF. CDR3 sequence (DNA): TGCGCCAGCAGCTTGTCTGTGGGGCAGGCCGCCTACGAGCAGTACTTC.

The J gene is TRBJ2-2, the V gene TRBV19; D unclear. The CDR3 contains 12 residues. CDR1 LNHDA and CDR2 SQIVND come from the germline V gene (reference sequence). Trimming stripped 3 bases from V and 6 bases from J, with 5 bases between. CDR3: CASSMRPGELFF. Written as DNA, the CDR3 is TGTGCCAGTAGTATGCGTCCCGGGGAGCTGTTTTTT.

The chain uses TRBV6-1 and TRBJ1-1, with D tentatively TRBD1 (5 bases). Trimming stripped 4 bases from V and 4 bases from J, with 10 bases between. This CDR3 is built from 13 residues. The V gene's germline CDR1 is MNHNS and CDR2 SASEGT. The CDR3 DNA is TGTGCCAGCAGTGTGGGTCAGGGCACTGAAGCTTTCTTT. Protein product: CASSVGQGTEAFF.

The chain employs TRBV19 and TRBJ2-1; TRBD1 agrees at 11 bases. This CDR3 region has 16 residues. V gave up 5 bases and J gave up 10 bases; unmatched junction bases: 13. Per the germline V gene, CDR1 is LNHDA and CDR2 is SQIVND (reference sequence). The CDR3 is CASSPWDRGYAHEQFF. In nucleotides, the CDR3 is TGTGCCAGTAGTCCCTGGGACAGGGGGTATGCACACGAGCAGTTCTTC. Full variable domain (remainder filled in from reference TRBV19 and TRBJ2-1): DGGITQSPKYLFRKEGQNVTLSCEQNLNHDAMYWYRQDPGQGLRLIYYSQIVNDFQKGDIAEGYSVSREKKESFPLTVTSAQKNPTAFYLCASSPWDRGYAHEQFFGPGTRLTVL.

The J gene is TRBJ2-3, the V gene TRBV7-3, with 8 bases that match TRBD2. The ends lost 3 bases at V and 3 bases at J; junction bases unmatched: 2. Germline loops: CDR1 SGHTA, CDR2 FQGTGA. The CDR3 is 14 amino acids. The CDR3: CASSLASGTDTQYF. Written as DNA, the CDR3 is TGTGCCAGCAGCTTGGCTAGCGGGACAGATACGCAGTATTTT.

The rearrangement joins TRBV4-2 to TRBJ2-1, with 14 bases lining up with TRBD2. Germline V gene sequence: CDR1 LGHNA, CDR2 YNFKEQ. The junction had 5 bases not matched to a gene; V was cut back by 0 bases and J by 4 bases. The CDR3 consists of 18 residues. The CDR3 spells CASSQEGGLAGVYNEQFF. For the CDR3, the DNA is TGTGCCAGCAGCCAAGAAGGGGGACTAGCGGGGGTATACAATGAGCAGTTCTTC.

The V call is TRBV7-3, the J call TRBJ2-1, with D perhaps matching TRBD2 (6 bases). Germline V gene sequence: CDR1 SGHTA, CDR2 FQGTGA. The germline V and J ends were trimmed by 1 base and 9 bases, with 10 bases remaining between them. The CDR3 spans 13 residues. CDR3 DNA sequence: TGTGCCAGCAGCTTAAATGAGGGAGGTGAGCAGTTCTTC. Translated, it gives CASSLNEGGEQFF. Variable domain in full (rest from reference TRBV7-3 and TRBJ2-1): GAGVSQTPSNKVTEKGKYVELRCDPISGHTALYWYRQSLGQGPEFLIYFQGTGAADDSGLPNDRFFAVRPEGSVSTLKIQRTERGDSAVYLCASSLNEGGEQFFGPGTRLTVL.

The V and J genes are TRBV2 and TRBJ1-5; 11 bases line up with TRBD1. The CDR3 spans 16 residues. With 3 bases clipped from V and 6 bases from J, the junction kept 7 bases outside the gene matches. The V gene's germline CDR1 is SNHLY and CDR2 FYNNEI. CDR3 DNA sequence: TGTGCCAGCAGTGACGTTGGGACAGGGGGAGGTCAGCCCCAGCATTTT. Protein sequence: CASSDVGTGGGQPQHF.

CDR3 coding DNA: TGTGCCAGCCTTCAGGGGGTCACAGATACGCAGTATTTT. It is translated as CASLQGVTDTQYF. V is TRBV7-9 and J is TRBJ2-3, with TRBD1 identical over 7 bases. The CDR3 loop spans 13 amino acids. CDR1 and CDR2 from the germline V gene are SEHNR and FQNEAQ (reference sequence). After removal of 8 bases from V and 2 bases from J, the junction contained 4 bases not matched to a gene. The full variable domain, rest sourced from reference TRBV7-9 and TRBJ2-3, is DTGVSQNPRHKITKRGQNVTFRCDPISEHNRLYWYRQTLGQGPEFLTYFQNEAQLEKSRLLSDRFSAERPKGSFSTLEIQRTEQGDSAMYLCASLQGVTDTQYFGPGTRLTVL.

This clone came up once. J is TRBJ2-7 and V is TRBV6-4, with D possibly TRBD2 on 6 matching bases. Between the trimmed V and J ends, which lost 5 bases and 3 bases, there was a span of 11 bases. The CDR3 extends over 13 amino acids. Germline CDR1 is MRHNA and CDR2 is SNTAGT. DNA for the CDR3: TGTGCCAGCAGTATAGCGGAGCACTACGAGCAGTACTTC. Translating gives CASSIAEHYEQYF.

The chain couples TRBV6-5 to TRBJ2-3, with D perhaps TRBD2 (7 bases). CDR1 MNHEY and CDR2 SVGAGI come from the germline V gene. This CDR3 has 13 amino acids. The V end was cut by 8 bases, the J end by 4 bases, with 13 bases between. CDR3 DNA sequence: TGTGCCAGCCGGGTGGGGGGGCCAGATACGCAGTATTTT. This sequence encodes CASRVGGPDTQYF.

The chain is built from TRBV6-5 and TRBJ2-7, with D hard to call. Germline V gene sequence: CDR1 MNHEY, CDR2 SVGAGI. This CDR3 comprises 13 residues. The ends were cut back, 4 bases at V and 2 bases at J, with 9 bases in the middle. CDR3 residues: CASSSRRTYEQYF. CDR3 bases: TGTGCCAGCAGTTCGCGCAGGACCTACGAGCAGTACTTC.

The CDR3 spells CASSHGTTDHNEQFF. The CDR3 bases are TGTGCCAGCAGCCACGGGACTACCGACCACAATGAGCAGTTCTTC. V gene TRBV4-2 combines with J gene TRBJ2-1; 7 nucleotides line up with TRBD2. CDR3 size: 15 residues. The V segment lost 3 bases and the J segment 5 bases; nucleotides outside the gene matches: 7. Germline-derived CDR1 and CDR2 are LGHNA and YNFKEQ.

This chain connects TRBV4-3 to TRBJ1-5; D remains unclear. Germline values: CDR1 LGHNA, CDR2 YSLEER. The V end was cut by 0 bases, the J end by 1 base, with 7 bases between. The CDR3 extends over 15 amino acids. For the CDR3, the DNA is TGCGCCAGCAGCCAAGAGGGAGGGAGCAATCAGCCCCAGCATTTT. Translating gives CASSQEGGSNQPQHF.

The J gene is TRBJ1-1, the V gene TRBV28; D gene ambiguous. Between the trimmed V and J ends, which lost 2 bases and 4 bases, there was a span of 14 bases. CDR3 size: 15 residues. The germline CDR1 and CDR2 sequences are MDHEN and SYDVKM. CDR3 in DNA: TGTGCCAGCAGTTTACCAGGTGGCCGGGGCACTGAAGCTTTCTTT. Protein sequence: CASSLPGGRGTEAFF.

V is TRBV10-3 and J is TRBJ2-2; possibly TRBD2 for D (6 bases). V lost 4 bases and J lost 5, with 11 bases in between. Germline CDR1 is ENHRY and CDR2 is SYGVKD. The CDR3 is 14 amino acids. This chain's CDR3 is CAISGPGGTGELFF. In DNA form, the CDR3 reads TGTGCCATCAGTGGTCCCGGGGGAACCGGGGAGCTGTTTTTT.

The chain combines TRBV4-3 with TRBJ1-2; 9 bases match TRBD1. V was clipped by 2 bases and J by 4 bases; unmatched bases: 11. The CDR3 is 17 amino acids. Germline CDR1 reads LGHNA; CDR2 reads YSLEER. CDR3 amino acids: CASSQWDRASPLYGYTF. Here the CDR3 DNA reads TGCGCCAGCAGCCAATGGGACAGGGCGTCCCCCCTCTATGGCTACACCTTC.

CDR3 nucleotide sequence: TGTGCCAGCAGACCTTCCGGGGGACAGGGCACCATCTATGGCTACACCTTC. Its protein is CASRPSGGQGTIYGYTF. V usage is TRBV11-2 and J usage is TRBJ1-2; 9 bases agree with TRBD1. The CDR3 contains 17 residues. Looked up from germline, CDR1 is SGHAT and CDR2 is FQNNGV. V lost 6 bases and J lost 4; bases outside the gene matches: 15.

The chain has TRBV5-1 and TRBJ2-1; D perhaps matches TRBD1 (6 bases). The germline V gene encodes CDR1 SGHRS and CDR2 YFSETQ. V was shortened by 2 bases and J by 12 bases, with 18 bases between the two germline ends. CDR3 length: 14 residues. The CDR3 loop is CASSLRITGSRQFF. The CDR3 region has the DNA TGCGCCAGCAGCTTAAGAATTACAGGGAGTCGGCAGTTCTTC.